This section outlines one T cell receptor (beta chain) sequence together with its context. This CDR3 is 15 amino acids long. Trimming shortened V by 7 bases and J by 7 bases, and 22 bases separated the two germline ends. Germline V gives CDR1 SGHVS, CDR2 FQNEAQ. This sample was taken from a study of blood T cell repertoires in COVID-19. Study-level information: PBMCs, B-cell-depleted T cells, or T cells provided the cDNA or gDNA that made up the material.

The table came from immunoSEQ multiplex PCR; TCRdb's copy has only in-frame clones and leaves some out. The data show over 10,000 clones, with approximately 88% seen just once and less than 25% held by the top ten. Input material: peripheral blood. This rearrangement joins TRBV7-8 to TRBJ1-2; tentatively, D is TRBD1 (6 bases). This sequence originates from a woman in her sixties or seventies with active COVID-19. The CDR3 DNA is TGTGCCAGCACCGGACTGGGGGGGCAGGGAGGTGGCTACACCTTC. It is translated as CASTGLGGQGGGYTF. The full variable domain, its missing parts supplied by reference TRBV7-8 and TRBJ1-2, is GAGVSQSPRYKVAKRGQDVALRCDPISGHVSLFWYQQALGQGPEFLTYFQNEAQLDKSGLPSDRFFAERPEGSVSTLKIQRTQQEDSAVYLCASTGLGGQGGGYTFGSGTRLTVV.